A single sample gave rise to the 17 T cell receptor beta chains below, sequenced in a study of blood T cell repertoires in COVID-19 (dated by TCRdb to about 2020). Library generation was performed with the immunoSEQ multiplex PCR assay. The clones in this table, taken by TCRdb from immuneACCESS, are in-frame only. Not every clone is retained; where verified, under half of the shortfall comes from an unresolved V gene, and the cause of the rest is unknown. The sample contains 75,000 to 100,000 clones, 65% to 90% of them found a single time. The ten largest clones take up roughly 20% of the sample. The sequenced sample was peripheral blood. The origin of the receptors is an elderly woman with acute or convalescent COVID-19.

The rearrangement uses TRBV27 and TRBJ1-4; 10 bases are a match to TRBD1. Unmatched junction bases numbered 6, after V lost 5 bases and J lost 3 bases. CDR3 length: 16 amino acids. CDR1 MNHEY and CDR2 SMNVEV come from the germline V gene (reference sequence). The CDR3 DNA sequence: TGTGCCAGCAGTACCTTGGGACAGGGGCCTAATGAAAAACTGTTTTTT. Translated: CASSTLGQGPNEKLFF.

The chain uses TRBV4-1 and TRBJ2-1, with 10 bases aligning to TRBD2. The CDR3 loop spans 18 amino acids. Trimming cost V 3 bases and J 0 bases; bases outside gene matches: 8. Per germline, CDR1 MGHRA and CDR2 YSYEKL. DNA for the CDR3: TGCGCCAGCAGCCATGCTAGCGGGGGCCGTACCTCCTACAATGAGCAGTTCTTC. Its translation: CASSHASGGRTSYNEQFF.

This chain uses TRBV3-1 (or the pseudogene TRBV3-2) with TRBJ1-6, with 7 bases lining up with TRBD1. Germline V CDR1 and CDR2: LGHDT, YNNKEL (reference sequence). This CDR3 comprises 14 residues. With 5 bases clipped from V and 14 bases from J, the junction kept 12 bases outside the gene matches. CDR3 residues: CASSSPDRAGTLHF. The CDR3 region has the DNA TGTGCCAGCAGCTCCCCAGACAGGGCGGGGACCCTCCACTTT.

The chain is built from TRBV6-5 and TRBJ2-7; a weak D match, TRBD2 (5 bases). Trimming removed 1 base from V and 7 bases from J, with 17 bases in between. This CDR3 spans 15 amino acids. Germline CDR1 reads MNHEY; CDR2 reads SVGAGI. This chain's CDR3 is CASSYLATGVGEQYF. The CDR3 nucleotides are TGTGCCAGCAGTTACTTGGCCACCGGGGTCGGGGAGCAGTACTTC.

The V and J genes are TRBV28 and TRBJ1-2, with D possibly TRBD1 on 6 matching bases. In germline, CDR1 is MDHEN, CDR2 SYDVKM. There are 12 residues in the CDR3. V lost 4 bases and J lost 7, with 10 bases in between. CDR3 sequence: CASSSRQAGYTF. The CDR3 DNA is TGTGCCAGCAGTTCACGACAGGCTGGCTACACCTTC.

The J gene is TRBJ2-5, the V gene TRBV5-1; 13 nucleotides align to TRBD2. This CDR3 contains 17 residues. V shed 2 bases and J 4 bases; nucleotides not matched to a gene: 8. CDR1 and CDR2 from the germline V gene are SGHRS and YFSETQ. The CDR3 coding sequence is TGCGCCAGCAGCTTACCCACTAGCGGGGGGGCCTCAGAGACCCAGTACTTC. This sequence encodes CASSLPTSGGASETQYF.

This sequence joins TRBV6-5 and TRBJ2-2; D is perhaps TRBD1 (6 bases). The CDR3 has 13 residues. V dropped 6 bases and J dropped 3 bases, with 8 bases sitting between them. Germline CDR1 is MNHEY and CDR2 is SVGAGI. CDR3 region: CASSRGYTGELFF. The CDR3 region has the DNA TGTGCCAGCAGCAGGGGTTACACCGGGGAGCTGTTTTTT.

V gene TRBV5-5 combines with J gene TRBJ2-7, with TRBD2 matching 11 bases. V shed 3 bases, J shed 3 bases, and the junction held 5 bases outside the gene matches. The CDR3 consists of 15 residues. Germline V gene lookup returns CDR1 SGHKS and CDR2 YYEKEE (reference sequence). The CDR3 DNA follows: TGTGCCAGCAGCTCACTAGCGGGGGCTTTCTACGAGCAGTACTTC. Its translation is CASSSLAGAFYEQYF.

This clone was seen only once. This chain joins TRBV27 and TRBJ1-5, with D hard to call. The V end was cut by 5 bases, the J end by 0 bases, with 5 bases between. This CDR3 has 13 residues. In germline, CDR1 is MNHEY, CDR2 SMNVEV (reference sequence). The CDR3 spells CASSVNSNQPQHF. The CDR3 DNA reads as TGTGCCAGCAGTGTAAATAGCAATCAGCCCCAGCATTTT.

This clone showed up just a few times. The chain carries TRBV7-6 and TRBJ2-1; D is perhaps TRBD2 (7 bases). The CDR3 spans 15 residues. CDR1 and CDR2 (germline): SGHVS, FNYEAQ. Between the trimmed V and J ends, which lost 9 bases and 10 bases, there was a span of 25 bases. CDR3 coding DNA: TGTGCCAGTAGTTTAGCGGAGGGGGGGCCTGGAGAGCAGTTCTTC. Translated, it gives CASSLAEGGPGEQFF.

A single count supports this clone. The rearrangement joins TRBV7-2 to TRBJ1-5; D is ambiguous. Trimming took 4 bases from V and 4 from J, leaving 8 bases between them. Germline V gene sequence: CDR1 SGHTA, CDR2 FQGNSA. The CDR3 is 13 amino acids. The CDR3 nucleotides read TGTGCCAGCAGCTCCGGCGGAAATCAGCCCCAGCATTTT. It specifies CASSSGGNQPQHF.

The V and J genes are TRBV11-3 and TRBJ2-5; D possibly corresponds to TRBD2 (5 bases). The germline gives CDR1 SGHNT, CDR2 YENEEA. V was clipped by 4 bases and J by 3 bases, with 12 bases between them. This CDR3 comprises 14 residues. In DNA form, the CDR3 reads TGTGCCAGCAGCTCCCCGGGGATTAAAGAGACCCAGTACTTC. This codes for CASSSPGIKETQYF.

The rearrangement links TRBV6-5 to TRBJ1-3; D perhaps matches TRBD1 (6 bases). The CDR3 sequence is 15 residues long. The V and J ends lost 6 bases and 0 bases respectively, with 12 bases between them. Germline V gene lookup returns CDR1 MNHEY and CDR2 SVGAGI. The DNA of the CDR3 is TGTGCCAGCAGCGCAGGGGTCTTCTCTGGAAACACCATATATTTT. Amino acids: CASSAGVFSGNTIYF.

The chain employs TRBV12-3 or TRBV12-4 and TRBJ2-5; D call uncertain. CDR3 length: 13 residues. The germline V and J ends were trimmed by 6 bases and 5 bases, with 13 bases remaining between them. For the CDR3, the DNA is TGTGCCAGCAGAGACTGGGTCCAGGAGACCCAGTACTTC. Translating gives CASRDWVQETQYF.

This clone has more than one count but fewer than ten. The chain recombines TRBV2 with TRBJ1-3, with D possibly being TRBD1 (5 bases). CDR3 length equals 14 residues. Trimming took 5 bases from V and 2 from J, leaving 10 bases between them. In germline, CDR1 is SNHLY, CDR2 FYNNEI. The CDR3 sequence is CASSPWGAGNTIYF. The CDR3 nucleotides are TGTGCCAGCAGTCCCTGGGGGGCTGGAAACACCATATATTTT.

CDR3 loop: CASSSTGYNYGYTF. CDR3 nucleotide sequence: TGTGCCAGCAGCTCGACAGGGTATAACTATGGCTACACCTTC. The J gene is TRBJ1-2, the V gene TRBV5-6; 7 bases align to TRBD1. V lost 3 bases to trimming and J lost 1 base; unmatched junction nucleotides: 3. CDR1 is SGHDT and CDR2 is YYEEEE in the germline V gene. This CDR3 has 14 residues.

This chain links TRBV6-6 with TRBJ1-6; D is possibly TRBD1 (5 bases). V lost 0 bases, J lost 3 bases, and 6 bases lay in between. Germline V CDR1 and CDR2: MNHNY, SVGAGI (reference sequence). The CDR3 is 15 amino acids. The CDR3 coding sequence is TGTGCCAGCAGTTACTCGCAGGGCTATAATTCACCCCTCCACTTT. Protein product: CASSYSQGYNSPLHF.